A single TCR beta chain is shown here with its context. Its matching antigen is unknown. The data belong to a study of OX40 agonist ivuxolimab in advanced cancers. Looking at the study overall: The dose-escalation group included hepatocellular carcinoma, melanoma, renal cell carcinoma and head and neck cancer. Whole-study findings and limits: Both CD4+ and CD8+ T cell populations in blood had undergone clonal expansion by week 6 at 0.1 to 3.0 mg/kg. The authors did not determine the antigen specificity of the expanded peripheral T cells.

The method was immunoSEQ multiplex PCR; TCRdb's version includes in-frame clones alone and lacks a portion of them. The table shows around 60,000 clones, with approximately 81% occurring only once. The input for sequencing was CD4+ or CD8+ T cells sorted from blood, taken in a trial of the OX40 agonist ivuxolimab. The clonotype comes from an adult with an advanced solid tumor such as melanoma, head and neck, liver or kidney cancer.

This CDR3 reads CASSLASSLAYEQYF. For the CDR3, the DNA is TGTGCCAGCTCACTGGCGAGCTCATTGGCCTACGAGCAGTACTTC. The rearrangement links TRBV18 to TRBJ2-7; no definite D call. V was shortened by 4 bases and J by 2 bases, with 15 bases between the two germline ends. The CDR3 has 15 residues. Germline loops: CDR1 KGHSH, CDR2 LQKENI.